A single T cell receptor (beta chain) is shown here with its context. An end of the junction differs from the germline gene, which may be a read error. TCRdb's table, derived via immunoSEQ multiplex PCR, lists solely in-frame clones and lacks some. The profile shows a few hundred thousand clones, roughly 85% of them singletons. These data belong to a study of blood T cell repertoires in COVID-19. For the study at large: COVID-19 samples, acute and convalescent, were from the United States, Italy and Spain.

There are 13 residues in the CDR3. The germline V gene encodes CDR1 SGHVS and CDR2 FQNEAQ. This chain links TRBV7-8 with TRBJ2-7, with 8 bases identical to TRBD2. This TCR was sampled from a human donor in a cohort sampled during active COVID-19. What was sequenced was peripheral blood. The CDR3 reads CASSLAGPYEQYF. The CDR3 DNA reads TGTGCCAGCAGCCTAGCGGGCCCCTACGAGCAGTACTTC.